These T cell receptor beta chains were read from a single sample in a study of T cells in Graves' hyperthyroidism and ophthalmopathy. TCRdb itself ran the multiplex PCR reads through MiXCR, one entry per CDR3 protein. The top ten clones hold 3.5% to 4% of a sample with 600,000 or so distinct CDR3 sequences, about a sixth of them seen once. The sequenced sample consisted of blood. These receptor sequences come from a woman aged 25 to 39 with Graves' hyperthyroidism. Each CDR3 is given with its conserved first and last residue. A D gene is named only where the DNA matches it firmly. Some rows mark clone size as missing; the rest say once, few, many or name a class of expanded clone.

cdr3_nt	cdr3_aa	d_call	v_call	j_call	clone_size	cdr3_length
TGCGCCAGCAGGGAGGGGGGCGTCGATCGAGGCTACACCTTC	CASREGGVDRGYTF	.	TRBV5-1	TRBJ1-2	.	14
TGTGCCTGGATCTCCGTTGCAGCGAACACTGAAGCTTTCTTT	CAWISVAANTEAFF	.	TRBV30	TRBJ1-1	few	14
TGTGCCAGCAGTTCGCTCCAGGGCGGTGGCTACGAGCAGTACTTC	CASSSLQGGGYEQYF	.	TRBV27	TRBJ2-7	few	15
TGCGCCAGCAGCATTGACAGGAGCTCCTACGAGCAGTACTTC	CASSIDRSSYEQYF	.	TRBV5-1	TRBJ2-7	many	14
TGTGCTAGTGGTTTGGGGGACAGGAACAATGAGCAGTTCTTC	CASGLGDRNNEQFF	TRBD1	TRBV12-5	TRBJ2-1	many	14
TGTGCCAGCAGCTCCCGGGACAGGCCTTTGGAGGGCTACACCTTC	CASSSRDRPLEGYTF	TRBD1	TRBV7-8	TRBJ1-2	many	15
TGTGCCAGCAGTGACCTCTTCTCAAACACCGGGGAGCTGTTTTTT	CASSDLFSNTGELFF	.	TRBV2	TRBJ2-2	many	15
TGTGCCAGCAGCTTGCTCTCCAAGCAAGAGACCCAGTACTTC	CASSLLSKQETQYF	.	TRBV5-8	TRBJ2-5	.	14
TGCGCCAGCAGCTTGGCTGACGGGCGCCAAGAGACCCAGTACTTC	CASSLADGRQETQYF	.	TRBV5-1	TRBJ2-5	.	15
TGTGCCACCAGTGACAGGGCTGGAAACACCATATATTTT	CATSDRAGNTIYF	TRBD1	TRBV15	TRBJ1-3	few	13
TGTGCCAGCAGTTTACCCGGGGCGAACACTGAAGCTTTCTTT	CASSLPGANTEAFF	.	TRBV12-3/TRBV12-4	TRBJ1-1	many	14
TGCAGCGTTGAAGAAGGGACTAGCGGGAGTTTTGATGAGCAGTTCTTC	CSVEEGTSGSFDEQFF	TRBD2	TRBV29-1	TRBJ2-1	many	16
TGTGCCAGCGGATATAAGACGGAGCAGTACTTC	CASGYKTEQYF	.	TRBV11-3	TRBJ2-7	.	11
TGTGCCAGCAGCTTAATGAGGGGAAAGAACACTGAAGCTTTCTTT	CASSLMRGKNTEAFF	.	TRBV7-3	TRBJ1-1	many	15
TGTGCCAGCTCGCCAGGGACCGCAAGCCTTCAAGAGACCCAGTACTTC	CASSPGTASLQETQYF	.	TRBV18	TRBJ2-5	few	16
TGTGCCAGCATTCTTGCAACCCCCGGGGCAGCTACACCGAACACTGAAGCTTTCTTT	CASILATPGAATPNTEAFF	.	TRBV28	TRBJ1-1	many	19
TGTGCCAGCTTTTCATACAGGGGGCGCCCCTCGACAAACTCCTACGAGCAGTACTTC	CASFSYRGRPSTNSYEQYF	TRBD1	TRBV6-1	TRBJ2-7	many	19
TGTGCCAGCAGTCGAGGGACCCGGGGGTTCTTCGGAGAAGCTTTCTTT	CASSRGTRGFFGEAFF	.	TRBV6-1	TRBJ1-1	.	16
TGTGCCAGCAGTGTCCGAGCCGGAGATACGCAGTATTTT	CASSVRAGDTQYF	.	TRBV2	TRBJ2-3	many	13
TGTGCCAGCAGCTGGACAGGGGGCATCGACGAGCAGTACTTC	CASSWTGGIDEQYF	TRBD1	TRBV11-2	TRBJ2-7	many	14
TGCAGTGCTAGAGATCTACGGCGGTCCGGGGAGCTGTTTTTT	CSARDLRRSGELFF	.	TRBV20-1	TRBJ2-2	many	14
TGTGCCAGCAGTTTTCGACTCCATTTGGCTGTCCACCAGGGCAGAGATACGCAGTATTTT	CASSFRLHLAVHQGRDTQYF	.	TRBV12-3/TRBV12-4	TRBJ2-3	.	20
TGTGCCAGCACCTCAGAGGCGGATAGCTCCTACGAGCAGTACTTC	CASTSEADSSYEQYF	.	TRBV6-2/TRBV6-3	TRBJ2-7	many	15
TGCGCCAGCAGCCATGCCAGGAGGCTAGCGGGGAGGAGGTCCTACAATGAGCAGTTCTTC	CASSHARRLAGRRSYNEQFF	TRBD2	TRBV4-1	TRBJ2-1	.	20
TGCAGTGCTAGAGGGACCAAAACAGGGGGCCCCTTGTCCGCCTACGAGCAGTACTTC	CSARGTKTGGPLSAYEQYF	TRBD1	TRBV20-1	TRBJ2-7	many	19
TGTGCCAGTAGTTGGGGGACAGGGGAGCAGTTCTTC	CASSWGTGEQFF	TRBD1	TRBV19	TRBJ2-1	once	12
TGCAGCGCATCTGACAGGGCAAAGGCGTGGCCGCCCCAGCATTTT	CSASDRAKAWPPQHF	TRBD1	TRBV20-1	TRBJ1-5	few	15
TGTGCTAGTGGTTTGAAGGTCCACCCAGCGAACACCGGGGAGCTGTTTTTT	CASGLKVHPANTGELFF	.	TRBV12-5	TRBJ2-2	many	17
TGCGCCAGCAGCCAACTTCTGGACGGACCATTAAACACTGAAGCTTTCTTT	CASSQLLDGPLNTEAFF	.	TRBV4-3	TRBJ1-1	few	17
TGTGCCAGCTCACAGATGGGACAGCACACCGGGGAGCTGTTTTTT	CASSQMGQHTGELFF	TRBD1	TRBV18	TRBJ2-2	.	15
TGTGCCAGCACGGTGCGGGGTGGAGAGACCCAGTACTTC	CASTVRGGETQYF	.	TRBV2	TRBJ2-5	many	13
TGCAGTGCTGGACCAGGGCCAGGGGATACGCAGTATTTT	CSAGPGPGDTQYF	.	TRBV20-1	TRBJ2-3	many	13
TGTGCCAGCAGTTCGCCCCCAGTCTATGGCTACACCTTC	CASSSPPVYGYTF	.	TRBV6-5	TRBJ1-2	.	13
TGTGCCAGCAGTGACTCCGGGACACCCTCCTACGAGCAGTACTTC	CASSDSGTPSYEQYF	.	TRBV6-1	TRBJ2-7	.	15
TGTGCCAGCAGCTTCGGGACAGATTTCGACTACACCTTC	CASSFGTDFDYTF	TRBD1	TRBV5-8	TRBJ1-2	many	13
TGTGCCAGCAGCCGGACAGGGGTCAATAATTCACCCCTCCACTTT	CASSRTGVNNSPLHF	TRBD1	TRBV11-2	TRBJ1-6	many	15
TGCGCCAGCAGCTTACGGCCGGGACAGGGGACTGGAAACACCATATATTTT	CASSLRPGQGTGNTIYF	TRBD1	TRBV5-1	TRBJ1-3	.	17
TGTGCCAGCAGCTTAGGCGCGTGGGGCAATGAGCAGTTCTTC	CASSLGAWGNEQFF	.	TRBV13	TRBJ2-1	many	14
TGTGCTAGTGGTTCAAATCTAGCGGGAAGCTACAATGAGCAGTTCTTC	CASGSNLAGSYNEQFF	TRBD2	TRBV12-5	TRBJ2-1	few	16
TGTGCCAGCAGCGGGCCCCCGCACACTGAAGCTTTCTTT	CASSGPPHTEAFF	.	TRBV9	TRBJ1-1	.	13
TGTGCCAGCATCCCTCGGGGACTAGCGGTTAGCTCCTACAATGAGCAGTTCTTC	CASIPRGLAVSSYNEQFF	TRBD2	TRBV7-9	TRBJ2-1	.	18
TGCAGCGCCAAGACAGGGGGTGCTAATGAAAAACTGTTTTTT	CSAKTGGANEKLFF	TRBD1	TRBV29-1	TRBJ1-4	.	14
TGTGCCAGTGCCTGGACTAGCGGGAGTGGGGACAATGAGCAGTTCTTC	CASAWTSGSGDNEQFF	TRBD2	TRBV19	TRBJ2-1	few	16
TGTGCCAGCAGTTTGGGGGGGGTGGGTATGGAGACCCAGTACTTC	CASSLGGVGMETQYF	TRBD2	TRBV28	TRBJ2-5	.	15
TGTGCCAGCAGCTTAGCGTTCCAAGGAGGGGGAGGGGTGTCGTACTACAATGAGCAGTTCTTC	CASSLAFQGGGGVSYYNEQFF	.	TRBV7-4	TRBJ2-1	few	21
TGTGCCAGCAGTTACCTCGATAAGGGCACCGGGGAGCTGTTTTTT	CASSYLDKGTGELFF	.	TRBV6-5	TRBJ2-2	.	15
TGTGCCAGCAGAAGGGGAGCGGGACTAGCGGGAGGGGGCGGAGAGACCCAGTACTTC	CASRRGAGLAGGGGETQYF	TRBD2	TRBV2	TRBJ2-5	many	19
TGTGCCAGCAGCTTAGTAGGGGCCGGAAACACCATATATTTT	CASSLVGAGNTIYF	.	TRBV11-3	TRBJ1-3	many	14
TGCGCCAGCAGTGAGTCGACAGGGATGGGCTACGAGCAGTACTTC	CASSESTGMGYEQYF	TRBD1	TRBV10-1	TRBJ2-7	few	15
TGTGCCAGCAGCAAACAGCGGGAGGGCCAGTATGAGCAGTTCTTC	CASSKQREGQYEQFF	TRBD2	TRBV13	TRBJ2-1	.	15
TGTGCCAGCAGTTATAACTCTGGAAACACCATATATTTT	CASSYNSGNTIYF	.	TRBV12-3/TRBV12-4	TRBJ1-3	many	13
TGTGCCAGCAGGCCTACGGGCACCCCAGGGAATGGCTACACCTTC	CASRPTGTPGNGYTF	.	TRBV28	TRBJ1-2	many	15
TGTGCCAGCAGCTTAGATAGACCACCACAAGAGACCCAGTACTTC	CASSLDRPPQETQYF	.	TRBV11-2	TRBJ2-5	many	15